This T cell receptor (beta chain) is drawn from a study of cytomegalovirus exposure and HLA in healthy donors (dated by TCRdb to about 2017). For the study in its entirety: An earlier analysis of around 600 of the donors reported 276 Gb of sequence data and 117 million unique TCR beta sequences from 150 million to 200 million T cells. An early release that covered about 640 HLA-typed donors contained approximately 320 gigabases of sequencing data and 85 million to 100 million unique TCR sequences. The genetic ancestry cluster associated with self-reported Caucasian donors included over 65% of the 300 to 400 genotyped donors. The study was designed to test whether signatures of past pathogen exposure could be identified by cataloging public T cell receptors. Using immunosequencing, the study profiled T cell repertoires from around 680 subjects and related those repertoires to cytomegalovirus serostatus. In addition to the first cohort of about 650 subjects, a separate validation cohort of 100 to 150 different subjects was used. To predict cytomegalovirus infection status, the study brought together high-throughput TCR immunosequencing, statistical association of individual TCRs with disease status, and machine learning. A later analysis re-examined previously published TCR beta repertoires from roughly 650 donors and added high-resolution HLA genotyping to investigate patterns of TCR occurrence. Rather than drawing on any new phenotypic data, the later analysis identified candidate immune exposures from TCR beta sequences and the way those sequences occurred across donors. An earlier analysis of a few hundred of the donors applied high-throughput TCR beta sequencing to assess whether each TCR beta V gene segment acted as functional or pseudogenic. Donor age, sex, ethnicity and CMV serostatus were compiled together with the repertoire data. A later genetic analysis used genome-wide SNP genotypes for about 55% of the 666 donors, treating that subset as a discovery cohort. Every repertoire in the discovery cohort had been generated on one and the same sequencing platform. Both class I and class II loci were covered by HLA typing, at four-digit resolution. The number of donors typed differed by locus, with 629-630 for A, B, C, DRB1 and DQB1, more than 500 for DQA1, 600 to 610 for DPA1, and some 470 for DPB1. Four to six DR-DQ haplotypes were handled as single units for association and clustering because linkage in the cohort was strong. Among some 400 genotyped donors of the cohort, an average of around 250,000 unique TCR beta nucleotide sequences was sequenced per donor, of which 15% to 20% were non-productive. What the work shows at the level of the full study, not this receptor alone: For the cohort, immune exposure information was limited to CMV serostatus. A group of highly shared sequence variants was considered likely to be a technical artifact of the sequencing pipeline. Because HLA typing was missing for some donors at each locus, association tests included only the typed subset. Because counts were too low, seventeen rarely observed V segments, including chromosome 9 orphons, were excluded from the earlier analysis of 587 of the donors. In a later analysis, HLA-associated TCR beta chains showed more clonal expansion and lower generation probabilities than non-associated chains that were equally common. According to the authors, the approach could potentially be generalized to other disease states and immunological phenotypes. In a later analysis, several top co-occurrence clusters were reported to appear linked to parvovirus B19, influenza, CMV and Epstein-Barr virus. The study listed approximately 160 TCR beta chains as associated with cytomegalovirus. A further reported finding was that TCR beta sequences accurately predicted the HLA-A and HLA-B alleles for most subjects in the first cohort. According to a later genetic analysis, donors in an Asian-associated ancestry cluster had fewer N-insertions in productive TCRs than the roughly 670-donor mean. Linkage disequilibrium might explain the correlated functional status among segregating V segments, but an unknown experimental factor could not be excluded. In a later analysis, TCR association rates were found to vary across HLA loci, with the most associated TCRs seen for DRB1 alleles and the fewest for HLA-C alleles. In a later analysis, most CMV-associated TCR beta chains were found to appear HLA-restricted, with HLA associations seemingly driven largely by CMV exposure. Only TCR beta chains were sequenced in this cohort, and the absence of alpha or paired-chain data limited detectable features. Presence/absence analyses assumed roughly uniform sequencing depth across donors, an assumption that may not hold. At a false discovery rate of 0.05, a later analysis linked about 17,000 TCR beta sequences to specific HLA alleles. In vitro tests confirmed that a few of the cytomegalovirus-associated TCR beta chains recognize cytomegalovirus antigens. Most TCR sequences were observed very rarely across donors, whereas some public TCRs were present in many individuals. Because the 87-base-pair reads could not distinguish some IMGT-functional V segments, including TRBV6-2 and TRBV6-3, those segments were excluded. An association between a missense DCLRE1C variant and V-gene and J-gene trimming of TCR beta chains was found in a later genetic analysis and replicated in an independent cohort. In both the original and validation cohorts, the classifier was reported to diagnose cytomegalovirus status with high specificity and sensitivity. In an earlier analysis of several hundred of the donors, most TCR beta V segments were observed in productive rearrangements about 90% or about 30% of the time, broadly matching IMGT annotations. When HLA alleles, especially DR and DQ, strongly co-occurred, attributing TCR associations to individual alleles was difficult.

A word on this clone: The clone's antigen remains unknown. The input lacks base qualities; no much larger clone sits a single base away.

The library was produced with the immunoSEQ multiplex PCR assay. For the multiplex PCR, a mixture combining 60 forward primers for TCR Vbeta segments and 13 reverse primers for TCR Jbeta segments was used. The CDR3 region of rearranged TCR beta genes was amplified from genomic DNA by a multiplex PCR assay. Amplified TCR beta libraries were sequenced as 87-base-pair reads on the Illumina HiSeq System. Under the source paper's analysis protocol: A later analysis tallied about 77 million unique TCR beta chains across the 700 or so repertoires, and some 12 million of those chains were shared by two or more donors. Raw reads were error-corrected and collapsed into unique sequences by a nearest-neighbor algorithm in which closely related sequences were merged to remove PCR and sequencing errors. CDR3 sequences were aligned to IMGT reference sequences to assign V, D and J gene segments. For a sequence to be retained, at least a six-nucleotide match to both a V gene segment and a J gene segment was required. Rearrangements were called productive when the CDR3 lacked stop codons and stayed in frame with V and J; all others were non-productive. CDR3 was defined according to IMGT convention as the region running from the second conserved V-encoded cysteine to the conserved J-encoded phenylalanine. The earlier analysis of about 640 of the donors excluded any sequence lacking an unambiguous match to a single V gene segment. An earlier analysis of some 610 of the donors called V segments functional above 56.7% productive rearrangements and segregating when the between-donor standard deviation exceeded 5%. A statistical classification framework was developed to diagnose cytomegalovirus status using the catalog of TCR beta chain sequences. A later analysis assigned V and J genes by comparing TCR nucleotide sequences with IMGT/GENE-DB human TR gene sequences. Using the TCRdist pipeline, a later analysis assigned CDR3 sequences along with most-parsimonious VDJ recombination scenarios. In a later analysis, each TCR beta chain was defined by its CDR3 amino acid sequence together with its V-gene family, and reads without a unique V-gene family were excluded. A later analysis removed 500 to 600 highly shared, low-generation-probability nucleotide sequences to deal with suspected cross-contamination and a sequencing artifact. In a later analysis, a clonal expansion index for each public chain was calculated from normalized within-repertoire ranks of inferred template counts. Generation probabilities in a later analysis came from a VDJ recombination model fitted to out-of-frame rearrangements, and those results were checked against IGoR. Hypergeometric tests were used in a later analysis to score TCR-TCR, TCR-HLA and TCR-CMV co-occurrence, with a repertoire-size bias correction applied to the TCR pairs. In a later analysis, false discovery rates were estimated by permuting HLA or CMV assignments 20 times. In a later analysis, co-occurring TCRs were grouped with DBSCAN, and TCRdist sequence similarity was added when clustering was performed within HLA-allele-positive subsets. Repertoires with fewer than 30,000 or more than 120,000 public chains, plus five repertoires with anomalous nucleotide sharing, were excluded from co-occurrence clustering. Drawn from immuneACCESS, this table holds only the in-frame rearrangements with V and J called that TCRdb kept. Clones are partly lost; checked studies trace under half to an unresolved V gene and leave the rest unexplained. The V and J calls and clone size come from that table; D and trimming were worked out from the DNA. In all, the sample holds tens of thousands of clones, and more than 70% of those were seen once. Roughly 23% of the sample comes from the top ten.

Its CDR3 holds 15 amino acids, cysteine through phenylalanine. Only the CDR3 DNA is retained, 45 bases long and in frame from the first base. Taken from the germline V gene, the CDR1 and CDR2 loops are MNHNS and SASEGT. Compared with germline, V lacks 3 bases and J lacks 5 bases; bases without a gene match: 9. The cohort was made up of 666 healthy bone marrow donors. At the time of sampling, all cohort members were nominally healthy, though unrecorded immune exposures were likely present. The donor was CMV seropositive and belonged to the group of some 290 seropositive cohort members. A peripheral blood sample was collected from each donor, and TCR beta sequencing was performed on peripheral blood mononuclear cells. The Qiagen DNeasy Blood Extraction Kit was used to extract genomic DNA from the blood cell samples.

The receptor's source is a woman aged 40 to 50 in good health and CMV-seropositive. The chain employs TRBV6-1 and TRBJ1-2, with 7 central nucleotides matching TRBD1. The sequencing input was PBMCs. CDR3 loop: CASSETPGTEYGYTF. The DNA sequence reads TGTGCCAGCAGTGAGACCCCCGGGACAGAGTATGGCTACACCTTC.